This T cell receptor beta chain was identified during a study of blood T cell repertoires in COVID-19. About the study: Sources were T cells, B-cell-depleted T cells, or PBMCs; the material itself was cDNA or gDNA.

Produced via immunoSEQ multiplex PCR; TCRdb's table is partial and in-frame only. This sample has 150,000 to 200,000 clones; approximately 86% occur once, and the top ten carry roughly 3%. The CDR3 consists of 14 residues. V was pared by 10 bases and J by 4 bases, with 7 bases of the junction left unmatched. The germline V gene has CDR1 LNHDA and CDR2 SQIVND (reference sequence). The chain uses TRBV19 and TRBJ2-3; 11 nucleotides agree with TRBD2. Specimen: peripheral blood. The source is a man in his sixties or seventies with acute or convalescent COVID-19. The DNA for the CDR3 is TGTGCCACCTCCACTAGCGGGGGCTCAGATACGCAGTATTTT. Translated: CATSTSGGSDTQYF. Drawing the rest from reference TRBV19 and TRBJ2-3, the complete variable domain is DGGITQSPKYLFRKEGQNVTLSCEQNLNHDAMYWYRQDPGQGLRLIYYSQIVNDFQKGDIAEGYSVSREKKESFPLTVTSAQKNPTAFYLCATSTSGGSDTQYFGPGTRLTVL.